This T cell receptor beta chain was obtained from a study of CXCR3-negative and CXCR3-positive naive CD8 T cells. CDR1 and CDR2 (germline): SGHRS, YFSETQ. This CDR3 has 16 residues. TRB cDNA was prepared as libraries by UMI-labeled 5' RACE. TCRdb derives one entry per CDR3 protein from the 5' RACE reads, leaving out DNA. Here the sample table reports nearly 45,000 distinct CDR3 sequences. The sequence was obtained from a human donor in good health. Some clones in this sample may be carry-over from other donors' samples. The sample comprised memory CD8+ T cells from blood. This rearrangement joins TRBV5-1 to TRBJ1-2; TCRdb selects TRBD1, and the lack of DNA leaves this call unchecked. The CDR3 sequence: CASSFIQQGNDYGYTF.